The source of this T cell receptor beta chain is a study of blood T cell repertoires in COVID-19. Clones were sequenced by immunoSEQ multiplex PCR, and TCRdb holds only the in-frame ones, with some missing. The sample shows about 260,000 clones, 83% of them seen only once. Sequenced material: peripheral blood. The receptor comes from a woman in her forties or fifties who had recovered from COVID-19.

CDR3 nucleotides: TGTGCCAGCAGTGCACCGGGACAGGGTCAGGATGAGCAGTTCTTC. It codes for CASSAPGQGQDEQFF. V gene TRBV28 combines with J gene TRBJ2-1, with 9 bases that match TRBD1. Germline V gives CDR1 MDHEN, CDR2 SYDVKM. The CDR3 length is 15 residues. The ends lost 5 bases at V and 8 bases at J; junction bases unmatched: 10.